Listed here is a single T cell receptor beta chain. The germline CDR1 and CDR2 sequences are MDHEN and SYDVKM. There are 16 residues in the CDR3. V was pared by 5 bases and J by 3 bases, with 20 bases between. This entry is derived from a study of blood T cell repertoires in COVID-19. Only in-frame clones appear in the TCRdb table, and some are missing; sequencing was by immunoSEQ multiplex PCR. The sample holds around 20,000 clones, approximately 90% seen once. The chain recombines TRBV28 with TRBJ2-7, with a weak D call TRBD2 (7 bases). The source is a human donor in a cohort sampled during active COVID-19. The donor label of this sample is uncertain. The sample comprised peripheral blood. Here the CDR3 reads CASSAAEGGGGYEQYF. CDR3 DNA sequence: TGTGCCAGCAGTGCCGCCGAGGGGGGGGGAGGCTACGAGCAGTACTTC. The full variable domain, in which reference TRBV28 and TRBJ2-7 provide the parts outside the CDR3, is DVKVTQSSRYLVKRTGEKVFLECVQDMDHENMFWYRQDPGLGLRLIYFSYDVKMKEKGDIPEGYSVSREKKERFSLILESASTNQTSMYLCASSAAEGGGGYEQYFGPGTRLTVT.